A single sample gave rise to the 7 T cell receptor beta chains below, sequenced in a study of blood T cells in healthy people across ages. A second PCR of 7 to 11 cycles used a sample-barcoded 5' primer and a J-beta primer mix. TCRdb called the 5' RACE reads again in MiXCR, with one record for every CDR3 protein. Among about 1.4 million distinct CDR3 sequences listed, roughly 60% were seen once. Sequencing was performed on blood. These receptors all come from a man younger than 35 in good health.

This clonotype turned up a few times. The CDR3 protein is CASANGFAETQYF. CDR3 DNA: TGTGCCAGCGCCAACGGCTTCGCGGAGACCCAGTACTTC. This chain joins TRBV6-5 and TRBJ2-5; D remains ambiguous. CDR1 MNHEY and CDR2 SVGAGI come from the germline V gene. The CDR3 spans 13 residues. Trimming removed 8 bases from V and 5 bases from J, with 15 bases in between.

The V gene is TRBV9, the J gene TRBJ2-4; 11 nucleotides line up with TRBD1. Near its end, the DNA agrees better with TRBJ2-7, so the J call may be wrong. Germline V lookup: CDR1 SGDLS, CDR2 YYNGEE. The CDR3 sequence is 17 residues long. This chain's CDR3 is CASSSSSGTGGYHEQYF. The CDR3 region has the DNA TGTGCCAGCAGCTCATCGTCCGGGACAGGGGGTTACCACGAGCAGTACTTC.

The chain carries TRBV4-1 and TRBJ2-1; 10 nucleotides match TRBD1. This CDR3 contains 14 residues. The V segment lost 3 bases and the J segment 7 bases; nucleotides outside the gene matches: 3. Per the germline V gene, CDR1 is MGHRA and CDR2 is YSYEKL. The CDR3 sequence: CASSHRTGGNEQFF. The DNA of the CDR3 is TGCGCCAGCAGCCATCGGACAGGGGGGAATGAGCAGTTCTTC.

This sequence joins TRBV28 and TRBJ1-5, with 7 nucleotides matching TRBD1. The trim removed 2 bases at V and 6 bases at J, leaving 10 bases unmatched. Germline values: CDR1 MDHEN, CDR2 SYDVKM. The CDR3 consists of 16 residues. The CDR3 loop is CASSLLPTGKGQPQHF. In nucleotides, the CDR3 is TGTGCCAGCAGTTTACTGCCGACAGGGAAGGGTCAGCCCCAGCATTTT.

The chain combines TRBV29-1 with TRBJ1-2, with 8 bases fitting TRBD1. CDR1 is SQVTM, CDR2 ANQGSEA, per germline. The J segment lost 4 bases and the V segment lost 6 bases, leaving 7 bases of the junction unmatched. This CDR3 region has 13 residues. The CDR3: CSVDEGTGYGYTF. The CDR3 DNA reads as TGCAGCGTAGACGAAGGGACAGGCTATGGCTACACCTTC. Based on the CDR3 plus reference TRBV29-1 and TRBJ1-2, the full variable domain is SAVISQKPSRDICQRGTSLTIQCQVDSQVTMMFWYRQQPGQSLTLIATANQGSEATYESGFVIDKFPISRPNLTFSTLTVSNMSPEDSSIYLCSVDEGTGYGYTFGSGTRLTVV.

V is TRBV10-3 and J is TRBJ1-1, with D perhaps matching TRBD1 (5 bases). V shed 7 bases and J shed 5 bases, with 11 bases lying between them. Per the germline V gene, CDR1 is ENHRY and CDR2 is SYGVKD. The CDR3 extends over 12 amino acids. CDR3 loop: CAIKRGETEAFF. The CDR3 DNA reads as TGTGCCATCAAGAGGGGAGAAACTGAAGCTTTCTTT.

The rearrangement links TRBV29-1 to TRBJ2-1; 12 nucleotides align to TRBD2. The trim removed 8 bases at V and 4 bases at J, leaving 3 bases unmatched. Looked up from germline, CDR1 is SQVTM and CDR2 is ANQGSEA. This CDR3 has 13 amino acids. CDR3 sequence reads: CSLLAGGYNEQFF. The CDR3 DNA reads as TGCAGCCTACTAGCGGGAGGTTACAATGAGCAGTTCTTC.